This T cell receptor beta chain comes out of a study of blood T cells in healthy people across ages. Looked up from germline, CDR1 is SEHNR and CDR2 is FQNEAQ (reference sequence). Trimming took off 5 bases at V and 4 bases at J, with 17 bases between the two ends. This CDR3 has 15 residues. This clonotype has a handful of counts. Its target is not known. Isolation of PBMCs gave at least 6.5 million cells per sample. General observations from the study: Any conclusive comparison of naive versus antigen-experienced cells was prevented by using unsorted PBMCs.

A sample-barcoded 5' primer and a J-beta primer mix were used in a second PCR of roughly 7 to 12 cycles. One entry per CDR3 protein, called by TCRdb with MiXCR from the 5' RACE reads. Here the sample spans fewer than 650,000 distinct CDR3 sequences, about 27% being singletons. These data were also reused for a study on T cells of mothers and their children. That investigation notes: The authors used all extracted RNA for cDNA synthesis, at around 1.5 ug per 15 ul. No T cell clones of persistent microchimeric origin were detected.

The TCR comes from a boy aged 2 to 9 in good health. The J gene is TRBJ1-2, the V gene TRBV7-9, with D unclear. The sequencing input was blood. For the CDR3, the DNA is TGTGCCAGCAGCCAAAAACTGGGCAGGACCTATGGCTACACCTTC. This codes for CASSQKLGRTYGYTF.